This T cell receptor (beta chain) was observed in a study of T cell responses to AZD1222 COVID-19 vaccine. As to this clone: Its antigen is not identified.

J was trimmed by 10 bases and V by 2 bases; bases with no gene match: 7. Looked up from germline, CDR1 is MDHEN and CDR2 is SYDVKM. The CDR3 totals 15 residues. Assay: immunoSEQ multiplex PCR; the TCRdb copy retains only in-frame clones and omits some. The sample holds approximately 100,000 clones, around 87% seen once. Overall study findings and caveats: Repertoire sampling happened only post peak T cell response.

J is TRBJ1-6 and V is TRBV28, with 8 bases fitting TRBD1. The sample was peripheral blood, taken 28 days after the second AZD1222 dose. The clonotype originates from an adult who received the AZD1222 COVID-19 vaccine. CDR3 coding DNA: TGTGCCAGCAGTTTAGGAGGACAGGGTCGATCACCCCTCCACTTT. Its translation is CASSLGGQGRSPLHF.